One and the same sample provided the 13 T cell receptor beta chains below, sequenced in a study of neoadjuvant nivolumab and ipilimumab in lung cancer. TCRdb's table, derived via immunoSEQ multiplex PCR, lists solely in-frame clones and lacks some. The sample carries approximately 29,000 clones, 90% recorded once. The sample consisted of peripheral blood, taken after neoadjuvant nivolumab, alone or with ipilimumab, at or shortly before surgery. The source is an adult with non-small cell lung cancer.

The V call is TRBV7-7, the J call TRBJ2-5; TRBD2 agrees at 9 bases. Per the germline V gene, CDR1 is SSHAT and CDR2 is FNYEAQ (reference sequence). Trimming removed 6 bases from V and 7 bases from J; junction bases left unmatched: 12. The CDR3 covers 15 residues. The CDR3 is CASSPAGGAIRTQYF. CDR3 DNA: TGTGCCAGCAGTCCCGCGGGGGGGGCTATTCGGACCCAGTACTTC.

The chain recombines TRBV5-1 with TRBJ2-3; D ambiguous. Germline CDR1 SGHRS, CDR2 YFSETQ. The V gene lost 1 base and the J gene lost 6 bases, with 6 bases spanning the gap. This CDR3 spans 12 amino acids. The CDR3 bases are TGCGCCAGCAGCTTGCTTTCTGATACGCAGTATTTT. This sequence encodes CASSLLSDTQYF.

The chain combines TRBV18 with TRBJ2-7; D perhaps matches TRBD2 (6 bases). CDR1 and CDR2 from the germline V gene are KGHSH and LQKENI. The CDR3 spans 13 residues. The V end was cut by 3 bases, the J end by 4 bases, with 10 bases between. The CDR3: CASSPKAGYEQYF. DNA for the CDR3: TGTGCCAGCTCACCCAAGGCGGGATACGAGCAGTACTTC.

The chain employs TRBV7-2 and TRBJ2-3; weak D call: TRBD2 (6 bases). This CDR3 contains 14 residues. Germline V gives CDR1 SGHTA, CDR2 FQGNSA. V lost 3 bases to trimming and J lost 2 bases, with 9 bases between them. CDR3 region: CASSLGLLTDTQYF. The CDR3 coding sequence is TGTGCCAGCAGCTTGGGACTTCTCACAGATACGCAGTATTTT.

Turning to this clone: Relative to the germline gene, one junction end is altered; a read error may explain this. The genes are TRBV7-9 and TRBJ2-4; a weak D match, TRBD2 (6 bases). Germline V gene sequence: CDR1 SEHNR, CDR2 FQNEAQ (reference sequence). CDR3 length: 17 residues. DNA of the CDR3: TGTGCCAGCAGCTTAAATCAAGAAGTACTAGCCAAAAGCATTCAGTACTTC. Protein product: CASSLNQEVLAKSIQYF.

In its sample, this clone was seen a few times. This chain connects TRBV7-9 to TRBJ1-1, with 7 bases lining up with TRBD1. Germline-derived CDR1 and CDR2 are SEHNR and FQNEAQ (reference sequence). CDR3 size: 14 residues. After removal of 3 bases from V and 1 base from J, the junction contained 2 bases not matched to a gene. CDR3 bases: TGTGCCAGCAGCTTGGGACAGAGGAACACTGAAGCTTTCTTT. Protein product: CASSLGQRNTEAFF.

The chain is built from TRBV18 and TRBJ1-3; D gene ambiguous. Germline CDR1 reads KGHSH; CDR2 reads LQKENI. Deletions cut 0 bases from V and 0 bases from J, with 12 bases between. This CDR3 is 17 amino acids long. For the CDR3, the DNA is TGTGCCAGCTCACCACCCGACGGGCGGGCCTCTGGAAACACCATATATTTT. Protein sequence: CASSPPDGRASGNTIYF.

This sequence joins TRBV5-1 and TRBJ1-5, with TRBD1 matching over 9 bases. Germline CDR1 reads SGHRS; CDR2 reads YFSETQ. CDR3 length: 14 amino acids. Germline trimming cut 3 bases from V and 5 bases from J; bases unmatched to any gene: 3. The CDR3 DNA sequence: TGCGCCAGCAGCTCGGGACAGGGAGATCAGCCCCAGCATTTT. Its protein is CASSSGQGDQPQHF.

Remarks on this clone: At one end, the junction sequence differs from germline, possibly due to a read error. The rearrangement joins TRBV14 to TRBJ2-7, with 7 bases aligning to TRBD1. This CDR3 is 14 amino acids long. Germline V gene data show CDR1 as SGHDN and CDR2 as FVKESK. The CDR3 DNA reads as TGTGCCAGCAGACAAGGGGGCAGGGCCTACGAGCAGTACTTC. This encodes CASRQGGRAYEQYF.

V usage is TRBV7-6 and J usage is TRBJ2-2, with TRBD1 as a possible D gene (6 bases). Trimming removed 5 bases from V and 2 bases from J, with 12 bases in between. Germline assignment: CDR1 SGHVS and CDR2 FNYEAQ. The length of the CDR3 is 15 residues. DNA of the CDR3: TGTGCCAGCAGCCAGGGGACAACCAACACCGGGGAGCTGTTTTTT. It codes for CASSQGTTNTGELFF.

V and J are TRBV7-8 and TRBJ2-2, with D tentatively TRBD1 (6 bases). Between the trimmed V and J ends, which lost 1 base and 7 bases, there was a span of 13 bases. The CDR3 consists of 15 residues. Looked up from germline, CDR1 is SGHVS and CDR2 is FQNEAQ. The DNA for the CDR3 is TGTGCCAGCAGCTTAGATACAGGGTTGGGCGGGGAGCTGTTTTTT. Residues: CASSLDTGLGGELFF.

The CDR3 DNA follows: TGTGCCAGCAGCCAACTAGTGGGAGAGACCCAGTACTTC. It translates to CASSQLVGETQYF. V usage is TRBV7-3 and J usage is TRBJ2-5; TRBD2 might be the D (5 bases). The CDR3 totals 13 residues. Looked up from germline, CDR1 is SGHTA and CDR2 is FQGTGA. V lost 5 bases and J 4 bases, leaving 11 bases between the germline ends.

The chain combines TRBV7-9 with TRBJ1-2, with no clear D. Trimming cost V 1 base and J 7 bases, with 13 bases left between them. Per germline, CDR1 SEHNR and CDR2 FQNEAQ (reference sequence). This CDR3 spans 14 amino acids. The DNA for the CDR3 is TGTGCCAGCAGCTTAGATTCCCCGGCATTTGGCTACACCTTC. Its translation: CASSLDSPAFGYTF.